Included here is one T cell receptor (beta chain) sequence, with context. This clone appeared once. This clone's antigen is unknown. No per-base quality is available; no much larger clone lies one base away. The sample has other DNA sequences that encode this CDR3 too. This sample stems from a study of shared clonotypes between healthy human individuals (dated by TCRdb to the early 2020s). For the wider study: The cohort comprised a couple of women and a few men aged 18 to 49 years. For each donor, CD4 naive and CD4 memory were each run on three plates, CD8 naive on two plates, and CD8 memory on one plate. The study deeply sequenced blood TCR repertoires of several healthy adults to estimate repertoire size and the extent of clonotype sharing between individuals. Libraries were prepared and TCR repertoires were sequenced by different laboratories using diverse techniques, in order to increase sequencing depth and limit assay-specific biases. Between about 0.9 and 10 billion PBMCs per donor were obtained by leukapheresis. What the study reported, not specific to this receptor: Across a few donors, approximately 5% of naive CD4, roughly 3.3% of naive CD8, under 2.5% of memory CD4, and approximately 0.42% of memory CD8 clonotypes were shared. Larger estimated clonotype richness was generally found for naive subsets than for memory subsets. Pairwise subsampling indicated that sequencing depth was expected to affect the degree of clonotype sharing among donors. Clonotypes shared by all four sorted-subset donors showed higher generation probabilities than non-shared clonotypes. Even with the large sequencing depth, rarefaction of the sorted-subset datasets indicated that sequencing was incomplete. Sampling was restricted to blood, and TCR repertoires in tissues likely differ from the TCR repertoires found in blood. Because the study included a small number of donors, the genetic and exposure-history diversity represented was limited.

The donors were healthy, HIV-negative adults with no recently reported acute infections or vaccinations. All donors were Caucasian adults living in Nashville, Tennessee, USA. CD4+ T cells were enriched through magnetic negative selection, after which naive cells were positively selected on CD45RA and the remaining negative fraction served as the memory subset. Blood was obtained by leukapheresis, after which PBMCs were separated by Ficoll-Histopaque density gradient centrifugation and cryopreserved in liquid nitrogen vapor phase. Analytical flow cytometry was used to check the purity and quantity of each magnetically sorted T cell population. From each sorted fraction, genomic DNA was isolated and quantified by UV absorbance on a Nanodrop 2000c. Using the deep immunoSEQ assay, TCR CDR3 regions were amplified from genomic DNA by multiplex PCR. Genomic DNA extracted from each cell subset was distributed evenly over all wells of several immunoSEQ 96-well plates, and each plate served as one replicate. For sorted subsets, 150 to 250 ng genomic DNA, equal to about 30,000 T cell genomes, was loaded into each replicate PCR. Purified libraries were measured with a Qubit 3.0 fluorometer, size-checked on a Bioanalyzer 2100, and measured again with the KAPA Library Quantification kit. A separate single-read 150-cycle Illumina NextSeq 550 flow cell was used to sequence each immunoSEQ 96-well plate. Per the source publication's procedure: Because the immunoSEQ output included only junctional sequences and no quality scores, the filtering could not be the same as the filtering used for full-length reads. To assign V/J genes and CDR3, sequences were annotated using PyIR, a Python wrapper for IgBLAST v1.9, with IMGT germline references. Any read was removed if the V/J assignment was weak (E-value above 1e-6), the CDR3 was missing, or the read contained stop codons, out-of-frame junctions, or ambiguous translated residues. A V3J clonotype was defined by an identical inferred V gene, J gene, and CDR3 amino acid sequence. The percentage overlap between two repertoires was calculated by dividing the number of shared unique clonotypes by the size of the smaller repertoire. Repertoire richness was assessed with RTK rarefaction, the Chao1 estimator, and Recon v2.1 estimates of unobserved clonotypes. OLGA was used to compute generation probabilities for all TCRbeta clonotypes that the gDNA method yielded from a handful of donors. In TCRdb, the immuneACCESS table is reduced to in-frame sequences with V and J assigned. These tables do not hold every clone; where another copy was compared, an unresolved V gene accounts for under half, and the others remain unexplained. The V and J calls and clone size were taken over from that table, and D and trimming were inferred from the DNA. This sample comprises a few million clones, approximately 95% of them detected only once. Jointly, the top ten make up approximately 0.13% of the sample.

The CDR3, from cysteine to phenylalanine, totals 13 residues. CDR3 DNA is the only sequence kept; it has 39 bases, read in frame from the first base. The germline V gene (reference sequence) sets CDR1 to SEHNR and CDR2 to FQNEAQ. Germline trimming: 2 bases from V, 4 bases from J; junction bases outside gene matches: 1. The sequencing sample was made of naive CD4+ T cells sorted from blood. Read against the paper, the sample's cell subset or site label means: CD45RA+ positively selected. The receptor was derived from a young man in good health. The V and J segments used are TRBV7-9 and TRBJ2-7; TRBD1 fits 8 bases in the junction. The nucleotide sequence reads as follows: TGTGCCAGCAGCTTACAGGGGGCTTACGAGCAGTACTTC. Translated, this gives CASSLQGAYEQYF.